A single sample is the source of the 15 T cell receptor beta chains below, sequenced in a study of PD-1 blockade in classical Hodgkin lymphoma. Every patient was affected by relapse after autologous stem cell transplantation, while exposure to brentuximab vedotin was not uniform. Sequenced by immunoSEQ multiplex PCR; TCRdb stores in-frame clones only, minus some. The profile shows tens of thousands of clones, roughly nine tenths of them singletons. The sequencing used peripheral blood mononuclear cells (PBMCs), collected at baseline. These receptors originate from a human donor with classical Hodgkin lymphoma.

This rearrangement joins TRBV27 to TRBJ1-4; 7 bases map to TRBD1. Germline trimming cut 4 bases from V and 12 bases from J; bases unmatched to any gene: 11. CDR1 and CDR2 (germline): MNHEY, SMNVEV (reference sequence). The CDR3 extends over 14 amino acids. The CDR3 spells CASSSGTAVGQLFF. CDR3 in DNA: TGTGCCAGCAGTTCTGGGACAGCGGTAGGACAACTGTTTTTT.

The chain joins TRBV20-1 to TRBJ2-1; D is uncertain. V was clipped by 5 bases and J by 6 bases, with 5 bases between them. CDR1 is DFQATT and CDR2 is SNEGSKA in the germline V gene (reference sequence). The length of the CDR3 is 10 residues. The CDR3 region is CSAPANEQFF. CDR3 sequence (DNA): TGCAGTGCTCCGGCCAATGAGCAGTTCTTC.

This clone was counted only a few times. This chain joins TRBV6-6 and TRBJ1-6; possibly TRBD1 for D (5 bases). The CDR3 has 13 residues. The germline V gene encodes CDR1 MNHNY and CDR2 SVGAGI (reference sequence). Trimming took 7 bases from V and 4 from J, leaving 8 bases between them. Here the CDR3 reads CASKTEYNSPLHF. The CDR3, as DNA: TGTGCCAGCAAGACAGAATATAATTCACCCCTCCACTTT.

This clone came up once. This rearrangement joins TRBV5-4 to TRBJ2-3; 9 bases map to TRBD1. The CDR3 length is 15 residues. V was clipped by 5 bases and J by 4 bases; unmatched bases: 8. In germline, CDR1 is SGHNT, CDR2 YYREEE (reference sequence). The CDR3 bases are TGTGCCAGCAGGAAGGGACAGGGAGGCCCAGATACGCAGTATTTT. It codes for CASRKGQGGPDTQYF.

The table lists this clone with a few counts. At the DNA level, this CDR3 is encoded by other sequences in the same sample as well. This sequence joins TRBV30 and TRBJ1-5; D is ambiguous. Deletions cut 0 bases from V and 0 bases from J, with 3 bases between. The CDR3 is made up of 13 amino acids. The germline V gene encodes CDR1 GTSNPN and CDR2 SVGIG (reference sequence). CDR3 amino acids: CAWSVDSNQPQHF. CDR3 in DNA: TGTGCCTGGAGTGTAGATAGCAATCAGCCCCAGCATTTT.

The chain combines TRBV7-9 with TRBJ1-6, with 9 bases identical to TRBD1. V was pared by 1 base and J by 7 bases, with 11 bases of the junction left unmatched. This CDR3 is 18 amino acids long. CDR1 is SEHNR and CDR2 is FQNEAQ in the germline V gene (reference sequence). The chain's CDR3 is CASSLGQSTDRGNSPLHF. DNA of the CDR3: TGTGCCAGCAGCTTAGGCCAATCAACTGACAGGGGGAATTCACCCCTCCACTTT. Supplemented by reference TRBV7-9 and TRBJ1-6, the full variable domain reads DTGVSQNPRHKITKRGQNVTFRCDPISEHNRLYWYRQTLGQGPEFLTYFQNEAQLEKSRLLSDRFSAERPKGSFSTLEIQRTEQGDSAMYLCASSLGQSTDRGNSPLHFGNGTRLTVT.

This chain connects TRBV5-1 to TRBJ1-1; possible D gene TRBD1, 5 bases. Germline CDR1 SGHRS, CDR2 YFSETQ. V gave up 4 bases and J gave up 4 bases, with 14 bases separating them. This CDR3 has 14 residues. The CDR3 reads CASSGGFLGTEAFF. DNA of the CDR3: TGCGCCAGCAGCGGGGGGTTTCTAGGCACTGAAGCTTTCTTT.

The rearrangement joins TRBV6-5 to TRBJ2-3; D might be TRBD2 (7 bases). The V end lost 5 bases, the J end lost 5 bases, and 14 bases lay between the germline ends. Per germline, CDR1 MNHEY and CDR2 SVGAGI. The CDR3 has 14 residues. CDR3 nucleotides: TGTGCCAGCAGTCCGGCAGGGGAGGGAGATACGCAGTATTTT. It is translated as CASSPAGEGDTQYF.

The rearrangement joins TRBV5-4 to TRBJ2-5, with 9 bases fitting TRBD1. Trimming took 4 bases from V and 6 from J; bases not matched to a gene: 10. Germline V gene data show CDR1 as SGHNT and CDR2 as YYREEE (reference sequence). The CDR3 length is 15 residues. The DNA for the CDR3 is TGTGCCAGCAGCCGGACAGGGGCGATAGGGAAGACCCAGTACTTC. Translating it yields CASSRTGAIGKTQYF.

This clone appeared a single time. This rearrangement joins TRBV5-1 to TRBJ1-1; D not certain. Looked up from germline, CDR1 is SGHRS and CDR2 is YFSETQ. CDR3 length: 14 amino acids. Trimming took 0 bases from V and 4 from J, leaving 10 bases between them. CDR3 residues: CASSLEVWGTEAFF. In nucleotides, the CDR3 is TGCGCCAGCAGCTTGGAGGTCTGGGGCACTGAAGCTTTCTTT.

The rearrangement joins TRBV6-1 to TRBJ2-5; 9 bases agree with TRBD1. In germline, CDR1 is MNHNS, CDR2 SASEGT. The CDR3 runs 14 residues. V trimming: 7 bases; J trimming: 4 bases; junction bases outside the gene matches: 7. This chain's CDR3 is CASTPGTGRETQYF. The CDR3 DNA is TGTGCCAGCACCCCCGGGACAGGGAGAGAGACCCAGTACTTC.

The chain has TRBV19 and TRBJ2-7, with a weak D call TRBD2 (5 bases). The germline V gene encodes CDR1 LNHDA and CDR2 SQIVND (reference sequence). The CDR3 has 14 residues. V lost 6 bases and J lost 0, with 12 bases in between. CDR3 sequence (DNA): TGTGCCAGTAGGACGGGAAGGAGCTCCTACGAGCAGTACTTC. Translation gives CASRTGRSSYEQYF.

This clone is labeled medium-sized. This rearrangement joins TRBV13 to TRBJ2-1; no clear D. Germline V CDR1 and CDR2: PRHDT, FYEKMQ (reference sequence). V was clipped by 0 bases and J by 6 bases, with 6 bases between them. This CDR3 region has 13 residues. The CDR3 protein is CASSLGFTNEQFF. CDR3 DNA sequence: TGTGCCAGCAGCTTAGGTTTTACCAATGAGCAGTTCTTC. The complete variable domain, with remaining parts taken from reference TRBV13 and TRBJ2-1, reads AAGVIQSPRHLIKEKRETATLKCYPIPRHDTVYWYQQGPGQDPQFLISFYEKMQSDKGSIPDRFSAQQFSDYHSELNMSSLELGDSALYFCASSLGFTNEQFFGPGTRLTVL.

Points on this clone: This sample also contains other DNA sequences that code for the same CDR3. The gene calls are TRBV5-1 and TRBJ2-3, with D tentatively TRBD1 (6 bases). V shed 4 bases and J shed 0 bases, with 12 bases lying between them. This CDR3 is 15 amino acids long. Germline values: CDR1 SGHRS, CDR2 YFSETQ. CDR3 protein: CASSLQGISTDTQYF. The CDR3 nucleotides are TGCGCCAGCAGCCTACAGGGAATCAGCACAGATACGCAGTATTTT.

As DNA, the CDR3 is TGTGCCAGCAGTGAAATAGGGGTGGAAAAACTGTTTTTT. As protein: CASSEIGVEKLFF. The genes are TRBV2 and TRBJ1-4; D perhaps matches TRBD1 (5 bases). CDR3 length: 13 amino acids. Trimming shortened V by 2 bases and J by 8 bases, and 9 bases separated the two germline ends. Germline V lookup: CDR1 SNHLY, CDR2 FYNNEI.